This T cell receptor beta chain stems from a study of technical replicates of blood from a handful of donors. Sequenced by immunoSEQ multiplex PCR; TCRdb stores in-frame clones only, minus some. The table has 65,000 to 85,000 clones, roughly 96% seen once; the top ten hold under 0.2%. Germline V lookup: CDR1 SNHLY, CDR2 FYNNEI. Trimming removed 0 bases at V and 1 base at J, with 9 bases between. CDR3 length: 15 residues. This clonotype was obtained from a human donor in good health. The J gene is TRBJ2-5, the V gene TRBV2; a weak D match, TRBD1 (5 bases). The sequenced material came from T cells isolated from PBMCs. CDR3 in amino acids: CASSEAAGFQETQYF. The CDR3 bases are TGTGCCAGCAGTGAAGCAGCAGGGTTCCAAGAGACCCAGTACTTC.